This TCR beta chain comes out of a study of read filtering for tumor transcriptome and immune sequencing. Study-level information: IR-seq gave about 3.5 to 11 million TCR reads per sample; RNA-seq gave about 80 to 1273.

This clonotype appeared a few times. The library was built from roughly 400 ng RNA with molecular barcoded adaptors for alpha/delta and beta/gamma chains. TCRdb called the reads again in MiXCR, with one record for every CDR3 protein. Seen here are roughly 38,000 distinct CDR3 sequences, around an eighth observed once, and the top ten hold 30%. The CDR3 is 15 residues long. The V end lost 1 base, the J end lost 1 base, and 10 bases lay between the germline ends. From germline, CDR1 is SGHTA and CDR2 FQGTGA. The TCR was taken from a donor aged 40 or older with multiple myeloma. The V and J genes are TRBV7-3 and TRBJ2-5, with D tentatively TRBD1 (5 bases). The sample consisted of a population of CD138-negative cells sorted from bone marrow. CDR3 coding DNA: TGTGCCAGCAGCTTAAGGAGTGGGGCCCAAGAGACCCAGTACTTC. Protein: CASSLRSGAQETQYF. Based on the CDR3 plus reference TRBV7-3 and TRBJ2-5, the full variable domain is GAGVSQTPSNKVTEKGKYVELRCDPISGHTALYWYRQSLGQGPEFLIYFQGTGAADDSGLPNDRFFAVRPEGSVSTLKIQRTERGDSAVYLCASSLRSGAQETQYFGPGTRLLVL.